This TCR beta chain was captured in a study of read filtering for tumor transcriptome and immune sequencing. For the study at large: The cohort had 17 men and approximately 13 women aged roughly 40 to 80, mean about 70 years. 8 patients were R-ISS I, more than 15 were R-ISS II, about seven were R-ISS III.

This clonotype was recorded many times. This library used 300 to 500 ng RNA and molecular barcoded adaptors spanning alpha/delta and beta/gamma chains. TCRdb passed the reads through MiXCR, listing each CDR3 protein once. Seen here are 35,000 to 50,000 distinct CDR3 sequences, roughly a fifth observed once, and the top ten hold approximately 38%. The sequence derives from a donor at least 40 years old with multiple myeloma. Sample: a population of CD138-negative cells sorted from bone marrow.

This chain's CDR3 is CATSGGQTENTDTQYF. The CDR3 nucleotides read TGTGCCACCAGTGGCGGACAAACGGAGAACACAGATACGCAGTATTTT. The chain has TRBV24-1 and TRBJ2-3; D possibly corresponds to TRBD1 (5 bases). CDR1 is KGHDR and CDR2 is SFDVKD in the germline V gene. This CDR3 contains 16 residues. V dropped 5 bases and J dropped 2 bases, with 16 bases sitting between them.